This record covers a single T cell receptor beta chain. The antigen remains unidentified. This record belongs to a study of shared clonotypes between healthy human individuals. The assay was carried out at the deep level. The table came from immunoSEQ multiplex PCR; TCRdb's copy has only in-frame clones and leaves some out. The data show 650,000 to 750,000 clones, with roughly 78% seen just once and approximately 2% held by the top ten. The study, taken as a whole, reports: Expectations were that clonotype sharing among donors would be affected by sequencing depth.

The CDR3 extends over 14 amino acids. The V gene end was trimmed by 0 bases and the J gene end by 11 bases; junction bases not matched to a gene: 3. Germline V gene lookup returns CDR1 SGHRS and CDR2 YFSETQ. The rearrangement joins TRBV5-1 to TRBJ2-1; 12 nucleotides line up with TRBD2. This receptor was taken from a woman in her thirties in good health. Sequencing was done on a sample of memory CD4+ T cells sorted from blood. The subset here: CD45RA-negative fraction. DNA for the CDR3: TGCGCCAGCAGCTTGGGGACTAGCGGGAATAAGCAGTTCTTC. Translated: CASSLGTSGNKQFF.